The 18 T cell receptor beta chains presented below share a single source sample, sequenced in a study of blood T cell repertoires in COVID-19. Produced via immunoSEQ multiplex PCR; TCRdb's table is partial and in-frame only. The sample records tens of thousands of clones, 84% being singletons. The sample consisted of peripheral blood. Receptor source: a man in his 70s with acute or convalescent COVID-19.

The chain has TRBV28 and TRBJ2-3; possibly TRBD1 for D (5 bases). The CDR3 has 13 amino acids. Germline V lookup: CDR1 MDHEN, CDR2 SYDVKM. Written as DNA, the CDR3 is TGTGCTACTACAGGTACTAGCACAGATACGCAGTATTTT. It codes for CATTGTSTDTQYF.

The chain links TRBV3-1 (or the pseudogene TRBV3-2) to TRBJ2-2, with 14 bases that match TRBD2. CDR3 length: 18 amino acids. Germline loops: CDR1 LGHDT, CDR2 YNNKEL (reference sequence). The ends lost 6 bases at V and 5 bases at J; junction bases unmatched: 11. The CDR3 protein is CASRKLGLAGDGTGELFF. CDR3 DNA: TGTGCCAGCAGGAAACTGGGACTAGCGGGAGATGGGACCGGGGAGCTGTTTTTT.

This sequence joins TRBV5-1 and TRBJ2-2, with a possible D match to TRBD2 (5 bases). Trimming took off 2 bases at V and 7 bases at J, with 15 bases between the two ends. This CDR3 contains 15 residues. CDR1 is SGHRS, CDR2 YFSETQ, per germline. The CDR3 sequence is CASSLQGRGSGELFF. The CDR3 nucleotides are TGCGCCAGCAGCTTACAAGGCCGGGGTAGCGGGGAGCTGTTTTTT.

The chain combines TRBV2 with TRBJ2-7; 7 bases map to TRBD2. Unmatched junction bases numbered 11, after V lost 6 bases and J lost 3 bases. Per germline, CDR1 SNHLY and CDR2 FYNNEI. CDR3 size: 15 residues. The CDR3 spells CASRTIVGGNYEQYF. In nucleotides, the CDR3 is TGTGCCAGCAGGACGATTGTGGGAGGGAACTACGAGCAGTACTTC.

In this sample, this clone turned up a few times. This chain connects TRBV5-1 to TRBJ1-1; TRBD1 aligns across 7 bases. V shed 3 bases and J 3 bases; nucleotides not matched to a gene: 5. This CDR3 is 14 amino acids long. From germline, CDR1 is SGHRS and CDR2 YFSETQ. This CDR3 is CASSSLGTDTEAFF. CDR3 in DNA: TGCGCCAGCAGCTCCTTGGGGACAGACACTGAAGCTTTCTTT.

As DNA, the CDR3 is TGTGCCAGCTCAGCGGGGGTCAACATGGGTGGCTACACCTTC. Its protein product is CASSAGVNMGGYTF. This chain joins TRBV18 and TRBJ1-2, with a weak D call TRBD1 (5 bases). V was cut by 5 bases and J by 7 bases, with 17 bases left in between. This CDR3 has 14 amino acids. Germline lookup yields CDR1 KGHSH and CDR2 LQKENI. Based on the CDR3 plus reference TRBV18 and TRBJ1-2, the full variable domain is NAGVMQNPRHLVRRRGQEARLRCSPMKGHSHVYWYRQLPEEGLKFMVYLQKENIIDESGMPKERFSAEFPKEGPSILRIQQVVRGDSAAYFCASSAGVNMGGYTFGSGTRLTVV.

The rearrangement uses TRBV6-6 and TRBJ1-3, with D possibly TRBD1 on 5 matching bases. CDR1 and CDR2 from the germline V gene are MNHNY and SVGAGI (reference sequence). The ends were cut back, 8 bases at V and 1 base at J, with 15 bases in the middle. This CDR3 is built from 15 residues. The CDR3 bases are TGTGCCAGCGGCCTAGGAGGGACGTCTGGAAACACCATATATTTT. Translating gives CASGLGGTSGNTIYF.

The rearrangement links TRBV28 to TRBJ1-2, with D perhaps matching TRBD1 (6 bases). The germline V and J ends were trimmed by 6 bases and 0 bases, with 11 bases remaining between them. The CDR3 consists of 14 residues. Germline-derived CDR1 and CDR2 are MDHEN and SYDVKM. The CDR3 nucleotides are TGTGCCAGCAGGGCACAGGGAACTAACTATGGCTACACCTTC. Translating gives CASRAQGTNYGYTF.

The rearrangement joins TRBV5-1 to TRBJ2-3; tentative D call: TRBD2 (6 bases). The CDR3 is 13 amino acids. Germline V gene lookup returns CDR1 SGHRS and CDR2 YFSETQ. V was shortened by 4 bases and J by 4 bases, with 10 bases between the two germline ends. This chain's CDR3 is CASSPGEPDTQYF. For the CDR3, the DNA is TGCGCCAGCAGCCCGGGGGAGCCAGATACGCAGTATTTT.

This rearrangement joins TRBV5-5 to TRBJ2-7, with D unclear. Germline V gene lookup returns CDR1 SGHKS and CDR2 YYEKEE (reference sequence). This CDR3 is 15 amino acids long. Trimming removed 1 base from V and 3 bases from J, with 14 bases in between. The CDR3 DNA reads as TGTGCCAGCAGCTTGCGCGACACTGTTGGCTACGAGCAGTACTTC. This translates into CASSLRDTVGYEQYF.

The chain employs TRBV7-3 and TRBJ2-1; possible D gene TRBD1, 5 bases. Per the germline V gene, CDR1 is SGHTA and CDR2 is FQGTGA. The CDR3 has 15 amino acids. V was trimmed by 4 bases and J by 2 bases, leaving 12 bases between them. CDR3 DNA: TGTGCCAGCAGCTCACTCCCAGGGACCTACAATGAGCAGTTCTTC. Translating gives CASSSLPGTYNEQFF.

The chain carries TRBV18 and TRBJ1-4, with TRBD1 matching 8 bases. Germline values: CDR1 KGHSH, CDR2 LQKENI. Trimming at V came to 3 bases and at J to 0 bases, leaving 15 bases not matched to a gene. This CDR3 has 20 amino acids. This CDR3 reads CASSPLITDRGIATNEKLFF. The CDR3 coding sequence is TGTGCCAGCTCACCCTTAATAACCGACAGGGGCATAGCAACTAATGAAAAACTGTTTTTT.

The rearrangement uses TRBV6-2 or TRBV6-3 and TRBJ1-5; possibly TRBD1 for D (6 bases). This CDR3 region has 14 residues. V dropped 2 bases and J dropped 6 bases, with 11 bases sitting between them. From germline, CDR1 is MNHEY and CDR2 SVGEGT. CDR3 nucleotide sequence: TGTGCCAGCAGTTACGTACAGGGTAGTCAGCCCCAGCATTTT. Translating it yields CASSYVQGSQPQHF.

CDR3 loop: CASSYHAGTGPEKLFF. In nucleotides, the CDR3 is TGTGCCAGCAGTTACCATGCCGGGACAGGTCCCGAAAAACTGTTTTTT. The chain joins TRBV14 to TRBJ1-4; 8 positions match TRBD1. V dropped 6 bases and J dropped 8; count of bases not matched to a gene: 14. This CDR3 is built from 16 residues. Looked up from germline, CDR1 is SGHDN and CDR2 is FVKESK.

Concerning this clone itself: One end of the junction varies from germline; a read error may be responsible. This chain links TRBV12-3 or TRBV12-4 with TRBJ2-7; TRBD1 might be the D (5 bases). This CDR3 is 9 amino acids long. The CDR3 DNA reads TGTGCCAGCAGTTTTTACAGGAACTTC. Its protein product is CASSFYRNF.

This chain connects TRBV2 to TRBJ2-6, with a tentative D call TRBD1 (5 bases). The ends were cut back, 7 bases at V and 1 base at J, with 17 bases in the middle. Germline V gives CDR1 SNHLY, CDR2 FYNNEI. The CDR3 runs to 17 residues. CDR3 in DNA: TGTGCCAGCATACCAGGGCGCCAATTGTCTGGGGCCAACGTCCTGACTTTC. Its translation: CASIPGRQLSGANVLTF.

The rearrangement joins TRBV6-5 to TRBJ2-2; weak D call: TRBD1 (6 bases). Germline loops: CDR1 MNHEY, CDR2 SVGAGI. The CDR3 runs 15 residues. V lost 6 bases and J 2 bases, leaving 13 bases between the germline ends. The CDR3 bases are TGTGCCAGCAGACCCGGACAGACCAACACCGGGGAGCTGTTTTTT. Residues: CASRPGQTNTGELFF.

This rearrangement joins TRBV11-2 to TRBJ2-7; D possibly corresponds to TRBD1 (6 bases). The germline V gene has CDR1 SGHAT and CDR2 FQNNGV. The CDR3 extends over 12 amino acids. V was cut by 5 bases and J by 4 bases, with 9 bases left in between. The DNA for the CDR3 is TGTGCCAGCAGCCAGGACAGTTACGAGCAGTACTTC. It specifies CASSQDSYEQYF. The whole variable domain, filled in from reference TRBV11-2 and TRBJ2-7, reads EAGVAQSPRYKIIEKRQSVAFWCNPISGHATLYWYQQILGQGPKLLIQFQNNGVVDDSQLPKDRFSAERLKGVDSTLKIQPAKLEDSAVYLCASSQDSYEQYFGPGTRLTVT.